This TCR beta chain was identified in a study of cytomegalovirus exposure and HLA in healthy donors. Study-wide results and limits: 164 TCR beta chains were listed as cytomegalovirus-associated.

Of note for this clone: Antigen specificity is unknown.

Germline values: CDR1 MRHNA, CDR2 SNTAGT. Trimming at V came to 6 bases and at J to 5 bases, leaving 7 bases not matched to a gene. The CDR3 sequence is 15 residues long. Repertoires were generated with immunoSEQ multiplex PCR, while TCRdb's copy carries only in-frame clones and drops some. The table lists about 49,000 clones, about 90% of them singletons. The sequencing input was PBMCs. The rearrangement links TRBV6-4 to TRBJ2-3; TRBD2 aligns across 11 bases. This clonotype was sampled from a man aged 18 to 29 in good health and CMV-seronegative. The CDR3 loop is CASSLLAGVGDTQYF. For the CDR3, the DNA is TGTGCCAGCAGCTTACTAGCGGGAGTGGGAGATACGCAGTATTTT.